Below, one TCR beta chain is given with its context. The data belong to a study of blood T cell repertoires in COVID-19. Study-wide background: From the United States, Italy and Spain came samples of acute and convalescent COVID-19. T cells, B-cell-depleted T cells, or PBMCs provided the cDNA or gDNA that served as material.

The germline V gene encodes CDR1 MNHEY and CDR2 SMNVEV (reference sequence). CDR3 length: 16 amino acids. The V end lost 4 bases, the J end lost 2 bases, and 12 bases lay between the germline ends. In the original analysis: Estimates of nucleated cell counts were drawn from the amplification of reference gene primers. Here immunoSEQ multiplex PCR was the method, and the copy in TCRdb shows in-frame clones only, minus some. V and J calls and clone size are copied from that table; D and trimming were computed from the DNA. The sample lists under 130,000 clones, around 83% occurring once. The chain couples TRBV27 to TRBJ1-6; D is possibly TRBD1 (5 bases). The clonotype comes from a human donor in a cohort sampled during active COVID-19. Sequenced input: peripheral blood. The CDR3 is CASSSLPTAYNSPLHF. The CDR3 DNA sequence: TGTGCCAGCAGTTCCCTCCCGACAGCCTATAATTCACCCCTCCACTTT.